One and the same sample provided the 24 T cell receptor beta chains below, sequenced in a study of cytomegalovirus exposure and HLA in healthy donors. The protocol was immunoSEQ multiplex PCR, while the TCRdb copy is restricted to in-frame clones and leaves out a portion. The repertoire holds 200,000 to 300,000 clones, 80% to 95% seen once, with 2.5% to 3.5% in the top ten. Sequencing was carried out using PBMCs. Every receptor here comes from a woman younger than 45 in good health and CMV-seronegative.

The rearrangement links TRBV6-5 to TRBJ1-1; D is unclear. Germline CDR1 and CDR2: MNHEY and SVGAGI. With 11 bases removed from V and 4 bases from J, the gap between germline ends came to 17 bases. The CDR3 is 13 residues long. The CDR3, as DNA: TGTGCCTCCGGGGAACAGATGGGCACTGAAGCTTTCTTT. It yields the protein CASGEQMGTEAFF.

The V and J genes are TRBV5-1 and TRBJ2-3; D remains unclear. There are 14 residues in the CDR3. V was cut by 5 bases and J by 2 bases, with 12 bases left in between. The V gene's germline CDR1 is SGHRS and CDR2 YFSETQ. The chain's CDR3 is CASSSLPITDTQYF. The CDR3 bases are TGCGCCAGCAGTTCCCTCCCCATCACAGATACGCAGTATTTT.

The chain has TRBV9 and TRBJ2-5; D is uncertain. V lost 7 bases, J lost 9 bases, and 16 bases lay in between. CDR3 size: 12 residues. CDR1 and CDR2 (germline): SGDLS, YYNGEE. CDR3 region: CASGSTVSAQYF. The CDR3 coding sequence is TGTGCCAGCGGTAGTACAGTATCGGCCCAGTACTTC.

This clone was seen more than once but under ten times. The rearrangement uses TRBV5-1 and TRBJ2-2; D unresolved. This CDR3 has 12 residues. V lost 9 bases to trimming and J lost 3 bases, with 9 bases between them. Germline V CDR1 and CDR2: SGHRS, YFSETQ. For the CDR3, the DNA is TGCGCCACCATATTAGACACCGGGGAGCTGTTTTTT. The encoded protein is CATILDTGELFF.

The V gene is TRBV27, the J gene TRBJ2-7, with D maybe TRBD2 (6 bases). The CDR3 is 15 amino acids. Trimming pared 3 bases from V and 0 bases from J, leaving 12 bases between. The germline CDR1 and CDR2 sequences are MNHEY and SMNVEV (reference sequence). For the CDR3, the DNA is TGTGCCAGCAGTTTTCGGGGGAGCGGCTCCTACGAGCAGTACTTC. Residues: CASSFRGSGSYEQYF.

The rearrangement joins TRBV28 to TRBJ2-7, with 7 bases matching TRBD1. Trimming cost V 5 bases and J 3 bases; bases outside gene matches: 7. In germline, CDR1 is MDHEN, CDR2 SYDVKM. This CDR3 contains 14 residues. CDR3 sequence reads: CASSARQGYYEQYF. The CDR3 region has the DNA TGTGCCAGCAGTGCTAGACAGGGATACTACGAGCAGTACTTC. Full variable domain (rest looked up from reference TRBV28 and TRBJ2-7): DVKVTQSSRYLVKRTGEKVFLECVQDMDHENMFWYRQDPGLGLRLIYFSYDVKMKEKGDIPEGYSVSREKKERFSLILESASTNQTSMYLCASSARQGYYEQYFGPGTRLTVT.

This rearrangement joins TRBV2 to TRBJ2-7; a possible D gene is TRBD2 (6 bases). Germline CDR1 and CDR2: SNHLY and FYNNEI. CDR3 length: 13 residues. The CDR3 sequence is CAHGGGPFYEQYF. The DNA for the CDR3 is TGTGCTCACGGGGGAGGTCCGTTCTACGAGCAGTACTTC.

This chain connects TRBV9 to TRBJ1-2; TRBD1 matches at 7 bases. The CDR3 is made up of 13 amino acids. Per the germline V gene, CDR1 is SGDLS and CDR2 is YYNGEE. V trimming: 3 bases; J trimming: 2 bases; junction bases outside the gene matches: 1. The CDR3 here is CASSAQGNYGYTF. Here the CDR3 DNA reads TGTGCCAGCAGCGCACAGGGGAACTATGGCTACACCTTC.

A single count supports this clone. The genes are TRBV6-6 and TRBJ2-7, with D possibly being TRBD1 or TRBD2 (6 bases each). The CDR3 has 15 residues. The germline gives CDR1 MNHNY, CDR2 SVGAGI (reference sequence). The ends were cut back, 8 bases at V and 5 bases at J, with 22 bases in the middle. The CDR3: CASGGGPKPSDEQYF. In DNA, the CDR3 is TGTGCCAGCGGTGGGGGGCCGAAGCCTTCCGACGAGCAGTACTTC.

The chain has TRBV5-1 and TRBJ2-7; the match to TRBD2 covers 9 bases. This CDR3 comprises 18 residues. From germline, CDR1 is SGHRS and CDR2 YFSETQ. V shed 0 bases and J 3 bases; nucleotides not matched to a gene: 13. The CDR3 sequence: CASSLAGITGTSFYEQYF. The CDR3 bases are TGCGCCAGCAGCTTGGCGGGGATAACCGGGACTAGCTTCTACGAGCAGTACTTC.

The chain carries TRBV15 and TRBJ2-7, with 10 bases aligning to TRBD1. V was clipped by 3 bases and J by 6 bases; unmatched bases: 2. CDR1 and CDR2 (germline): LNHNV, YYDKDF (reference sequence). The CDR3 is 13 amino acids. The CDR3 spells CATSRDRGFEQYF. CDR3 coding DNA: TGTGCCACCAGCAGGGACAGGGGGTTCGAGCAGTACTTC.

This clone came up once. The gene calls are TRBV7-6 and TRBJ2-3; possibly TRBD2 for D (5 bases). Germline CDR1 is SGHVS and CDR2 is FNYEAQ. This CDR3 is built from 14 residues. Trimming took off 4 bases at V and 3 bases at J, with 11 bases between the two ends. The CDR3 sequence is CASSSLPGTDTQYF. The DNA for the CDR3 is TGTGCCAGCAGCTCACTTCCGGGAACAGATACGCAGTATTTT.

This sequence joins TRBV4-3 and TRBJ2-7, with TRBD1 matching 8 bases. Per the germline V gene, CDR1 is LGHNA and CDR2 is YSLEER. Trimming at V came to 4 bases and at J to 2 bases, leaving 7 bases not matched to a gene. This CDR3 contains 15 residues. The CDR3 DNA reads TGCGCCAGCAGCCGGGAAGGACAGGGACCCTACGAGCAGTACTTC. This encodes CASSREGQGPYEQYF.

In its sample, this clone was seen once. The CDR3, as DNA: TGTGCCAGCAGCTTCCAGAGCGGGAGACGTACTGGGGCCAACGTCCTGACTTTC. Residues: CASSFQSGRRTGANVLTF. The chain carries TRBV4-2 and TRBJ2-6; 8 bases are a match to TRBD2. V dropped 5 bases and J dropped 2; count of bases not matched to a gene: 11. CDR1 LGHNA and CDR2 YNFKEQ come from the germline V gene. The CDR3 length is 18 residues.

This chain connects TRBV28 to TRBJ2-7; the match to TRBD1 covers 7 bases. Germline values: CDR1 MDHEN, CDR2 SYDVKM. Germline trimming cut 6 bases from V and 0 bases from J; bases unmatched to any gene: 11. CDR3 length: 16 residues. The CDR3 loop reads CASRKLQGLLSYEQYF. CDR3 nucleotides: TGTGCCAGCAGGAAGCTACAGGGGCTCCTCTCCTACGAGCAGTACTTC.

This sequence joins TRBV21-1 and TRBJ1-1. TRBV21-1 is a pseudogene locus. The CDR3 consists of 14 residues. The CDR3 region has the DNA TGTGCCAGCAGCAAAAAAATGGGGGTGATTGAAGCTTTCTTT. Protein product: CASSKKMGVIEAFF.

The chain uses TRBV28 and TRBJ2-3; D perhaps matches TRBD2 (5 bases). The CDR3 extends over 15 amino acids. CDR1 is MDHEN and CDR2 is SYDVKM in the germline V gene. V was pared by 6 bases and J by 8 bases, with 21 bases between. CDR3 bases: TGTGCCAGCAGGACGGGGTGGCTCTCCCCCCTTACGCAGTATTTT. Translating it yields CASRTGWLSPLTQYF.

The chain couples TRBV11-3 to TRBJ2-7, with D possibly TRBD1 on 6 matching bases. This CDR3 is built from 12 residues. V dropped 5 bases and J dropped 3 bases, with 8 bases sitting between them. Germline-derived CDR1 and CDR2 are SGHNT and YENEEA. CDR3 DNA: TGTGCCAGCAGCAAGACAGGCTACGAGCAGTACTTC. This codes for CASSKTGYEQYF. The whole variable domain, filled in from reference TRBV11-3 and TRBJ2-7, reads EAGVVQSPRYKIIEKKQPVAFWCNPISGHNTLYWYLQNLGQGPELLIRYENEEAVDDSQLPKDRFSAERLKGVDSTLKIQPAELGDSAVYLCASSKTGYEQYFGPGTRLTVT.

This clone was counted only a few times. The V and J genes are TRBV7-3 and TRBJ2-5; 10 bases align to TRBD1. Losses at the gene ends were 5 bases for V and 5 bases for J; bases not matched to a gene: 5. Germline loops: CDR1 SGHTA, CDR2 FQGTGA. The CDR3 spans 14 residues. This chain's CDR3 is CASSATGGVETQYF. The CDR3, as DNA: TGTGCCAGCAGCGCGACAGGGGGCGTGGAGACCCAGTACTTC. The whole variable domain, remainder taken from reference TRBV7-3 and TRBJ2-5, is GAGVSQTPSNKVTEKGKYVELRCDPISGHTALYWYRQSLGQGPEFLIYFQGTGAADDSGLPNDRFFAVRPEGSVSTLKIQRTERGDSAVYLCASSATGGVETQYFGPGTRLLVL.

This clone is a singleton in its sample. This chain joins TRBV7-9 and TRBJ2-2; the D call may be TRBD1 or TRBD2 (5 bases each). V was pared by 5 bases and J by 1 base, with 14 bases between. Germline V gene data show CDR1 as SEHNR and CDR2 as FQNEAQ (reference sequence). CDR3 size: 16 residues. Written as DNA, the CDR3 is TGTGCCAGCAGCCACGGCCGAGGGGTGAACACCGGGGAGCTGTTTTTT. Translated: CASSHGRGVNTGELFF.

The CDR3 DNA is TGTGCCATCAGGGGGACCACAACCCAAGAGACCCAGTACTTC. This encodes CAIRGTTTQETQYF. The chain carries TRBV10-3 and TRBJ2-5; D is perhaps TRBD1 or TRBD2 (5 bases each). This CDR3 is built from 14 residues. Germline CDR1 reads ENHRY; CDR2 reads SYGVKD. Trimming removed 6 bases at V and 1 base at J, with 12 bases between.

The V gene is TRBV15, the J gene TRBJ2-7, with 11 nucleotides matching TRBD2. Trimming took 6 bases from V and 2 from J; bases not matched to a gene: 0. The CDR3 is made up of 13 amino acids. CDR1 and CDR2 (germline): LNHNV, YYDKDF (reference sequence). CDR3 amino acids: CATRLAGAYEQYF. CDR3 in DNA: TGTGCCACCAGACTAGCGGGAGCCTACGAGCAGTACTTC.

The CDR3, as DNA: TGTGCCAGCAGCTTAGTACCGGGACAGGGGCGGGAGACCCAGTACTTC. It encodes CASSLVPGQGRETQYF. The chain combines TRBV7-9 with TRBJ2-5, with 10 nucleotides matching TRBD1. The CDR3 sequence is 16 residues long. Germline trimming cut 1 base from V and 5 bases from J; bases unmatched to any gene: 7. Germline CDR1 and CDR2: SEHNR and FQNEAQ (reference sequence).

The chain employs TRBV7-2 and TRBJ2-5; 7 bases agree with TRBD1. This CDR3 is built from 14 residues. J gave up 2 bases and V 3 bases, and 3 bases lay outside the gene matches. Germline CDR1 is SGHTA and CDR2 is FQGNSA. CDR3 protein: CASSFDRAQETQYF. The CDR3 DNA reads TGTGCCAGCAGCTTTGACAGGGCGCAAGAGACCCAGTACTTC.